This T cell receptor beta chain is drawn from a study of identical twins. Findings and caveats of the study: Because invariant MAIT and iNKT cells could be present, zero-insertion analyses could be partly confounded. Insertions were reduced in abundant cord blood beta clonotypes but not in memory repertoires.

This clonotype has just a few counts. Its antigen is unknown. V lost 0 bases, J lost 4 bases, and 6 bases lay in between. The CDR3 is 13 amino acids. Germline values: CDR1 MGHDK, CDR2 SYGVNS. Template switching added a universal primer site, and cDNA bore unique molecular identifiers. TCRdb redid the calling of the 5' RACE reads with MiXCR, one entry per CDR3 protein. The sample comprises approximately 1.8 million distinct CDR3 sequences, about 32% of which are singletons, and less than 0.35% rests with the top ten. In every case, the donor was a healthy Caucasian. Sequencing was performed on cord blood. This sequence was found in a newborn girl in good health. The rearrangement joins TRBV25-1 to TRBJ2-5, with D uncertain. The CDR3 DNA is TGTGCCAGCAGTGAATACGCCACAGAGACCCAGTACTTC. This gives the protein CASSEYATETQYF.